What follows is one T cell receptor beta chain and its context. There are 14 residues in the CDR3. Germline CDR1 is MRHNA and CDR2 is SNTAGT. V shed 3 bases and J 3 bases; nucleotides not matched to a gene: 0. This sample is drawn from a study of T cell changes during pregnancy in multiple sclerosis. Sequenced by immunoSEQ multiplex PCR; TCRdb stores in-frame clones only, minus some. The table has around 30,000 clones, about 90% seen once; the top ten hold 3% to 4%. The specimen comprised CD8+ T cells from peripheral blood mononuclear cells, sampled in the third trimester of pregnancy. The clonotype comes from a female donor with multiple sclerosis, enrolled in a pregnancy study. The V call is TRBV6-4, the J call TRBJ2-3, with TRBD2 matching 10 bases. Here the CDR3 reads CASSELAGTDTQYF. CDR3 nucleotide sequence: TGTGCCAGCAGTGAACTAGCGGGGACAGATACGCAGTATTTT.